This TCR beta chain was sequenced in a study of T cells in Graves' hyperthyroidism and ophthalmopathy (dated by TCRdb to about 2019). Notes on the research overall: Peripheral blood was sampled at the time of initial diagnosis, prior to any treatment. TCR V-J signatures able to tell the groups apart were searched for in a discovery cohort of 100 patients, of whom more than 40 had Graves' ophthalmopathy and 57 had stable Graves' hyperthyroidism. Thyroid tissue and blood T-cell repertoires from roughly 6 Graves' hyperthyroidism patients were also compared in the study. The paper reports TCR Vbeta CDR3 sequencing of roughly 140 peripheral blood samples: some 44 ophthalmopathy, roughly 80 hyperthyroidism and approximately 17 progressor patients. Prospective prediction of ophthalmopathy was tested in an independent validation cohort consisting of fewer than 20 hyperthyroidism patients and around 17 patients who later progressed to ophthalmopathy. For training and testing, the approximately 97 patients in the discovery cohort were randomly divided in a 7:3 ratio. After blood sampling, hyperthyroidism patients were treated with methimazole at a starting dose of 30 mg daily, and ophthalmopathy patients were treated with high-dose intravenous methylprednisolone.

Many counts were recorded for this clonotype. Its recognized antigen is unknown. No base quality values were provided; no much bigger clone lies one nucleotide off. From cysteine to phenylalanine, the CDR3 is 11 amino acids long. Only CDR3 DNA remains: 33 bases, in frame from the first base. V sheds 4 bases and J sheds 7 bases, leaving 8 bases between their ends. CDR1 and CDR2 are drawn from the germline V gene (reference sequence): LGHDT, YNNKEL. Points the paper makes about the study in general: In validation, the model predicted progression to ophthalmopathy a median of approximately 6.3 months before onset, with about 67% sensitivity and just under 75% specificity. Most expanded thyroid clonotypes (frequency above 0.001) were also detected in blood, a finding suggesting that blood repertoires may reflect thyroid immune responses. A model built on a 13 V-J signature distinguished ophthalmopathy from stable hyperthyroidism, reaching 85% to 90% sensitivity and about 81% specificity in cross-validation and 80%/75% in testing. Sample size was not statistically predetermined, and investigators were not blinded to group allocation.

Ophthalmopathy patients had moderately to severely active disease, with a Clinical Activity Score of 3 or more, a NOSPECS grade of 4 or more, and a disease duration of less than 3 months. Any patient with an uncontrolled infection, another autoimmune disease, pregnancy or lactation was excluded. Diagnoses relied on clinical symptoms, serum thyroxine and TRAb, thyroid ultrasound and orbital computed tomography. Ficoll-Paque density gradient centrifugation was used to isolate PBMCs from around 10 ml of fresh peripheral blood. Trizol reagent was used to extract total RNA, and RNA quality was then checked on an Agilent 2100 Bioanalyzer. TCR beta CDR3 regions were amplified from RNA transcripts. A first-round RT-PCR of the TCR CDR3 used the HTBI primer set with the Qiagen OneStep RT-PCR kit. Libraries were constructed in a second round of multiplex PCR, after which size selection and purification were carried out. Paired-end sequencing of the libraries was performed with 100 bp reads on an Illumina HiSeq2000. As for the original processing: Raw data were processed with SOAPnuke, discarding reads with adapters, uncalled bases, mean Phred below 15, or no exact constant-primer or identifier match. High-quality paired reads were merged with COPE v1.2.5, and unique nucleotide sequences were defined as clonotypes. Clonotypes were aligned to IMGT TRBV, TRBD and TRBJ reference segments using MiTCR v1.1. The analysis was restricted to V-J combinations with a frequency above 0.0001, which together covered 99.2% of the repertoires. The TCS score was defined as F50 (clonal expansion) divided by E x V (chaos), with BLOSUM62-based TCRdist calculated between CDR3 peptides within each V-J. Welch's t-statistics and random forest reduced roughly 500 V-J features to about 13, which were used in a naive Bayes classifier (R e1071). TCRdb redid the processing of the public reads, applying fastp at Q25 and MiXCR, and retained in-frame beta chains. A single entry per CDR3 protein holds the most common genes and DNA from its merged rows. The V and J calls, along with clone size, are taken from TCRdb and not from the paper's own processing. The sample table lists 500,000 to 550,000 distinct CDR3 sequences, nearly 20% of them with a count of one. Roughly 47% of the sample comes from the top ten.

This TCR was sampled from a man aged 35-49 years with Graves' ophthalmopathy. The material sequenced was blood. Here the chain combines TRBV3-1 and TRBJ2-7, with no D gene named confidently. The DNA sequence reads TGTGCCAGCAGCCTGACCCGGGAGCAGTACTTC. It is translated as CASSLTREQYF.